Presented here are 30 T cell receptor beta chains from one specimen sequenced in a study of spatial heterogeneity in lung cancer. Time point given: blood at routine non-recurrence follow-up after resection. MiXCR was run by TCRdb on the 5' RACE reads, yielding one entry per CDR3 protein. This sample has 30,000 to 40,000 distinct CDR3 sequences, with 6% to 9.5% found just once. The sequences come from PBMCs, collected at follow-up. These receptors all stem from a male donor with early-stage non-small cell lung cancer.

This clonotype was found many times. The chain carries TRBV6-6 and TRBJ2-1, with TRBD1 identical over 9 bases. Trimming cost V 4 bases and J 9 bases; bases outside gene matches: 10. The CDR3 runs to 15 residues. From germline, CDR1 is MNHNY and CDR2 SVGAGI (reference sequence). CDR3 amino acids: CASSSPDRGGPEQFF. The CDR3 nucleotides are TGTGCCAGCAGTTCCCCGGACAGGGGAGGACCTGAGCAGTTCTTC.

This clonotype was picked up many times. The V call is TRBV18, the J call TRBJ2-1; tentatively, D is TRBD2 (6 bases). CDR1 is KGHSH and CDR2 is LQKENI in the germline V gene. This CDR3 has 12 residues. With 2 bases removed from V and 7 bases from J, the gap between germline ends came to 6 bases. In DNA form, the CDR3 reads TGTGCCAGCTCACCAGGGGGGAATGAGCAGTTCTTC. It encodes CASSPGGNEQFF. The whole variable domain, remainder taken from reference TRBV18 and TRBJ2-1, is NAGVMQNPRHLVRRRGQEARLRCSPMKGHSHVYWYRQLPEEGLKFMVYLQKENIIDESGMPKERFSAEFPKEGPSILRIQQVVRGDSAAYFCASSPGGNEQFFGPGTRLTVL.

Remarks on this clonotype: This may come from a read error, since a much larger clone is one base off. The CDR3 DNA reads TGTGCCAGCGGGGTGGCTGTAGCTTTCTTT. Translation gives CASGVAVAFF. The V and J genes are TRBV6-1 and TRBJ1-1; D is unresolved. The CDR3 loop spans 10 amino acids. V was shortened by 8 bases and J by 10 bases, with 11 bases between the two germline ends. Germline V gene sequence: CDR1 MNHNS, CDR2 SASEGT.

This clonotype was seen repeatedly, ten times or more. The gene calls are TRBV7-9 and TRBJ1-6, with 10 bases that match TRBD1. Germline CDR1 reads SEHNR; CDR2 reads FQNEAQ (reference sequence). The CDR3 extends over 17 amino acids. After removal of 5 bases from V and 2 bases from J, the junction contained 6 bases not matched to a gene. The CDR3 region is CASSLGTGETYNSPLHF. CDR3 sequence (DNA): TGTGCCAGCAGCCTTGGGACAGGGGAAACCTATAATTCACCCCTCCACTTT.

This clonotype occurred many times. The rearrangement links TRBV6-5 to TRBJ2-7; tentative D call: TRBD2 (5 bases). Looked up from germline, CDR1 is MNHEY and CDR2 is SVGAGI. CDR3 length: 13 residues. Trimming stripped 2 bases from V and 6 bases from J, with 11 bases between. The DNA of the CDR3 is TGTGCCAGCAGTTACCGGGGTGGCGGCGAGCAGTACTTC. It yields the protein CASSYRGGGEQYF.

This clonotype was seen many times. V usage is TRBV24-1 and J usage is TRBJ2-2; D may be TRBD1 (6 bases). This CDR3 spans 14 amino acids. With 3 bases removed from V and 4 bases from J, the gap between germline ends came to 8 bases. The germline CDR1 and CDR2 sequences are KGHDR and SFDVKD. CDR3 in DNA: TGTGCCACCAGTGATGGGACATTCACCGGGGAGCTGTTTTTT. Amino acid sequence: CATSDGTFTGELFF.

In this sample, this clonotype turned up many times. The chain couples TRBV7-8 to TRBJ2-7; D not certain. CDR3 size: 11 residues. V was cut by 4 bases and J by 5 bases, with 6 bases left in between. The germline V gene encodes CDR1 SGHVS and CDR2 FQNEAQ. CDR3 sequence reads: CASSSRHEQYF. The CDR3 nucleotides are TGTGCCAGCAGCTCTCGCCACGAGCAGTACTTC.

This clonotype was detected ten times or more. V gene TRBV12-3 or TRBV12-4 combines with J gene TRBJ2-1, with 10 nucleotides matching TRBD1. The length of the CDR3 is 13 residues. Unmatched junction bases numbered 6, after V lost 6 bases and J lost 10 bases. This CDR3 is CASRTGGEGEQFF. CDR3 DNA: TGTGCCAGCAGGACAGGGGGCGAGGGGGAGCAGTTCTTC.

This clonotype was counted ten times or more. This chain connects TRBV2 to TRBJ2-3; no definite D call. In germline, CDR1 is SNHLY, CDR2 FYNNEI. This CDR3 spans 14 amino acids. Trimming pared 2 bases from V and 1 base from J, leaving 7 bases between. The CDR3 nucleotides read TGTGCCAGCAGTGAAAAAAGGGGCACAGATACGCAGTATTTT. Translating it yields CASSEKRGTDTQYF.

This clonotype was detected ten times or more. The chain has TRBV3-1 and TRBJ2-2; no definite D call. Germline-derived CDR1 and CDR2 are LGHDT and YNNKEL (reference sequence). The CDR3 length is 14 residues. Trimming removed 0 bases at V and 5 bases at J, with 7 bases between. The CDR3 region is CASSQESTTGELFF. In nucleotides, the CDR3 is TGTGCCAGCAGCCAAGAGTCTACAACCGGGGAGCTGTTTTTT.

The rearrangement links TRBV3-1 to TRBJ2-7; no reliable D call. CDR1 and CDR2 from the germline V gene are LGHDT and YNNKEL (reference sequence). The V and J ends lost 3 bases and 3 bases respectively, with 6 bases between them. The CDR3 is 12 amino acids. CDR3 region: CASSHGVYEQYF. In DNA, the CDR3 is TGTGCCAGCAGCCACGGTGTCTACGAGCAGTACTTC.

In its sample, this clonotype was seen many times. The chain recombines TRBV6-5 with TRBJ2-3; maybe TRBD1 (6 bases). Germline CDR1 MNHEY, CDR2 SVGAGI. The CDR3 totals 14 residues. Trimming took off 5 bases at V and 1 base at J, with 10 bases between the two ends. CDR3 residues: CASSVGGGTDTQYF. Written as DNA, the CDR3 is TGTGCCAGCAGTGTAGGGGGAGGCACAGATACGCAGTATTTT.

This clonotype was picked up many times. J is TRBJ2-1 and V is TRBV7-6; 8 bases align to TRBD2. Germline V CDR1 and CDR2: SGHVS, FNYEAQ. This CDR3 comprises 15 residues. After removal of 5 bases from V and 0 bases from J, the junction contained 3 bases not matched to a gene. The CDR3 DNA follows: TGTGCCAGCAGCGAACGGGGGGGCTCCTACAATGAGCAGTTCTTC. Its protein is CASSERGGSYNEQFF.

This clonotype was recorded at least ten times. The V call is TRBV29-1, the J call TRBJ2-7; tentatively, D is TRBD2 (5 bases). Trimming removed 8 bases at V and 0 bases at J, with 20 bases between. Germline values: CDR1 SQVTM, CDR2 ANQGSEA. This CDR3 comprises 15 residues. The CDR3 DNA follows: TGCAGCATATTGAGGGATGATTTTAGCTCCTACGAGCAGTACTTC. Translating gives CSILRDDFSSYEQYF.

Of note for this clonotype: This may arise from a read error, as a much more abundant clone is one base away. V and J are TRBV7-8 and TRBJ2-7; a possible D gene is TRBD2 (5 bases). Germline V gene data show CDR1 as SGHVS and CDR2 as FQNEAQ. The CDR3 spans 15 residues. Trimming removed 6 bases from V and 2 bases from J, with 17 bases in between. CDR3 amino acids: CASRQWERPAYEQYF. The DNA of the CDR3 is TGTGCCAGCAGGCAATGGGAGAGGCCGGCCTACGAGCAGTACTTC.

This clonotype was seen ten or more times. This sequence joins TRBV27 and TRBJ2-3; D is ambiguous. The CDR3 totals 15 residues. With 4 bases removed from V and 0 bases from J, the gap between germline ends came to 11 bases. CDR1 and CDR2 from the germline V gene are MNHEY and SMNVEV (reference sequence). CDR3 DNA sequence: TGTGCCAGCAGTTCCTTAACGCTTAGCACAGATACGCAGTATTTT. It translates to CASSSLTLSTDTQYF.

In its sample, this clonotype was seen a few times. J is TRBJ2-1 and V is TRBV19; 12 bases are a match to TRBD2. The junction had 7 bases not matched to a gene; V was cut back by 6 bases and J by 7 bases. Germline values: CDR1 LNHDA, CDR2 SQIVND (reference sequence). The CDR3 is 15 amino acids. Here the CDR3 reads CASSLTSGGRNEQFF. The DNA of the CDR3 is TGTGCCAGTAGCCTAACTAGCGGGGGGAGGAATGAGCAGTTCTTC. Looking up the rest from reference TRBV19 and TRBJ2-1 gives the full variable domain: DGGITQSPKYLFRKEGQNVTLSCEQNLNHDAMYWYRQDPGQGLRLIYYSQIVNDFQKGDIAEGYSVSREKKESFPLTVTSAQKNPTAFYLCASSLTSGGRNEQFFGPGTRLTVL.

This clonotype was detected ten times or more. V is TRBV29-1 and J is TRBJ2-3, with a tentative D call TRBD2 (5 bases). The CDR3 length is 14 residues. The ends were cut back, 4 bases at V and 1 base at J, with 12 bases in the middle. Looked up from germline, CDR1 is SQVTM and CDR2 is ANQGSEA. CDR3 loop: CSVASGSRTDTQYF. The CDR3, as DNA: TGCAGCGTTGCGTCGGGGTCGCGCACAGATACGCAGTATTTT.

This clonotype was counted many times. The chain couples TRBV7-2 to TRBJ1-2; D gene uncertain. The ends were cut back, 5 bases at V and 5 bases at J, with 9 bases in the middle. The CDR3 has 12 residues. Germline V gene lookup returns CDR1 SGHTA and CDR2 FQGNSA. CDR3 nucleotides: TGTGCCAGCAGCCCCCGTCTTTATGGCTACACCTTC. The encoded protein is CASSPRLYGYTF.

This clonotype was picked up a small number of times. V and J are TRBV20-1 and TRBJ1-5, with D unresolved. Germline V CDR1 and CDR2: DFQATT, SNEGSKA (reference sequence). The CDR3 is made up of 13 amino acids. Trimming removed 6 bases at V and 0 bases at J, with 9 bases between. The CDR3: CSATDASNQPQHF. DNA for the CDR3: TGCAGTGCGACGGACGCTAGCAATCAGCCCCAGCATTTT.

The table lists this clonotype with a few counts. The chain uses TRBV7-2 and TRBJ2-5; D is perhaps TRBD1 (5 bases). Trimming removed 5 bases at V and 5 bases at J, with 15 bases between. The CDR3 is 14 amino acids. CDR1 SGHTA and CDR2 FQGNSA come from the germline V gene. The CDR3 region is CASSTGPLGETQYF. In DNA form, the CDR3 reads TGTGCCAGCAGCACAGGCCCCCTGGGGGAGACCCAGTACTTC. Full variable domain (rest looked up from reference TRBV7-2 and TRBJ2-5): GAGVSQSPSNKVTEKGKDVELRCDPISGHTALYWYRQSLGQGLEFLIYFQGNSAPDKSGLPSDRFSAERTGGSVSTLTIQRTQQEDSAVYLCASSTGPLGETQYFGPGTRLLVL.

This chain uses TRBV11-3 with TRBJ2-1; no clear D gene. CDR1 and CDR2 from the germline V gene are SGHNT and YENEEA. CDR3 length: 14 residues. V lost 5 bases to trimming and J lost 0 bases, with 8 bases between them. The CDR3 sequence: CASSPPNSYNEQFF. The CDR3 nucleotides read TGTGCCAGCAGCCCGCCCAACTCCTACAATGAGCAGTTCTTC. Variable domain in full (rest from reference TRBV11-3 and TRBJ2-1): EAGVVQSPRYKIIEKKQPVAFWCNPISGHNTLYWYLQNLGQGPELLIRYENEEAVDDSQLPKDRFSAERLKGVDSTLKIQPAELGDSAVYLCASSPPNSYNEQFFGPGTRLTVL.

The table lists this clonotype with many counts. This chain uses TRBV7-9 with TRBJ2-7, with D perhaps TRBD1 or TRBD2 (5 bases each). Between the trimmed V and J ends, which lost 1 base and 3 bases, there was a span of 13 bases. This CDR3 is built from 15 residues. CDR1 is SEHNR, CDR2 FQNEAQ, per germline (reference sequence). For the CDR3, the DNA is TGTGCCAGCAGCTTAGACCAGGGAGTTGTCTACGAGCAGTACTTC. Its protein product is CASSLDQGVVYEQYF.

This clonotype was seen repeatedly, ten times or more. The CDR3 is CASSAHDRIETQYF. CDR3 nucleotide sequence: TGTGCCAGCAGCGCCCATGACAGGATTGAGACCCAGTACTTC. The rearrangement joins TRBV13 to TRBJ2-5, with D possibly TRBD1 on 6 matching bases. The length of the CDR3 is 14 residues. Germline V gene sequence: CDR1 PRHDT, CDR2 FYEKMQ (reference sequence). V was cut by 5 bases and J by 5 bases, with 15 bases left in between.

Of note for this clonotype: A much larger clone is a single base away; this may be a read error. The CDR3 sequence: CATSLLTYNEQFF. The CDR3 DNA sequence: TGTGCCACCAGCTTATTGACCTACAATGAGCAGTTCTTC. The chain combines TRBV13 with TRBJ2-1; D ambiguous. Germline CDR1 PRHDT, CDR2 FYEKMQ (reference sequence). The CDR3 consists of 13 residues. The whole variable domain, filled in from reference TRBV13 and TRBJ2-1, reads AAGVIQSPRHLIKEKRETATLKCYPIPRHDTVYWYQQGPGQDPQFLISFYEKMQSDKGSIPDRFSAQQFSDYHSELNMSSLELGDSALYFCATSLLTYNEQFFGPGTRLTVL.

This clonotype was seen repeatedly, ten times or more. The chain employs TRBV27 and TRBJ2-2, with 7 bases fitting TRBD1. Germline CDR1 and CDR2: MNHEY and SMNVEV (reference sequence). V trimming: 2 bases; J trimming: 9 bases; junction bases outside the gene matches: 9. The CDR3 has 15 residues. The CDR3 is CASSLDPDRAWELFF. In nucleotides, the CDR3 is TGTGCCAGCAGTTTAGACCCCGACAGGGCGTGGGAGCTGTTTTTT.

This clonotype was picked up many times. The CDR3 sequence: CASSPALGYNEQFF. As DNA, the CDR3 is TGTGCCAGCAGTCCAGCACTGGGCTACAATGAGCAGTTCTTC. The chain employs TRBV6-5 and TRBJ2-1; no reliable D call. The CDR3 length is 14 residues. Between the trimmed V and J ends, which lost 5 bases and 3 bases, there was a span of 11 bases. Per the germline V gene, CDR1 is MNHEY and CDR2 is SVGAGI.

This clonotype has more than one count but fewer than ten. The chain combines TRBV4-1 with TRBJ1-2; 9 bases fit TRBD1. The CDR3 loop spans 16 amino acids. V was pared by 2 bases and J by 4 bases, with 8 bases of the junction left unmatched. Germline V lookup: CDR1 MGHRA, CDR2 YSYEKL. The CDR3: CASSQQDRGGGYGYTF. DNA of the CDR3: TGCGCCAGCAGCCAACAGGACAGGGGAGGGGGCTATGGCTACACCTTC.

CDR3 region: CASSPGHSQETQYF. The CDR3 DNA follows: TGTGCCAGCAGCCCGGGACACTCCCAAGAGACCCAGTACTTC. The chain uses TRBV13 and TRBJ2-5; D might be TRBD1 (6 bases). From germline, CDR1 is PRHDT and CDR2 FYEKMQ (reference sequence). This CDR3 has 14 amino acids. Trimming removed 5 bases from V and 1 base from J, with 11 bases in between.

This clonotype has at least ten counts. V and J are TRBV20-1 and TRBJ2-4, with D possibly TRBD1 on 5 matching bases. The germline V gene encodes CDR1 DFQATT and CDR2 SNEGSKA (reference sequence). The V gene lost 3 bases and the J gene lost 1 base, with 10 bases spanning the gap. This CDR3 region has 14 residues. The CDR3 coding sequence is TGCAGTGCTAGTTCAGGGTGGGCCAAAAACATTCAGTACTTC. It specifies CSASSGWAKNIQYF.